This T cell receptor (beta chain) emerged from a study of blood T cell repertoires in COVID-19. Produced via immunoSEQ multiplex PCR; TCRdb's table is partial and in-frame only. The sample has fewer than 200,000 clones; roughly 87% are singletons. CDR3 length: 12 amino acids. The germline V gene encodes CDR1 MNHNY and CDR2 SVGAGI (reference sequence). Of note for this clone: Germline is not matched at one junction end, which may reflect a read error.

The TCR was taken from a man in his sixties with active or convalescent COVID-19. The specimen sequenced was peripheral blood. This chain links TRBV6-6 with TRBJ1-5; D is ambiguous. This chain's CDR3 is CASSANIEPGDF. The CDR3 region has the DNA TGTGCCAGCAGTGCGAACATCGAGCCGGGAGATTTT.